One sample yielded the 20 T cell receptor beta chains listed below, sequenced in a study of cytomegalovirus exposure and HLA in healthy donors. 13 Jbeta primers and 60 Vbeta primers were used for the PCR. Only in-frame clones appear in the TCRdb table, and some are missing; sequencing was by immunoSEQ multiplex PCR. The sample yields roughly 130,000 clones, over 60% seen once. Sequencing was performed on PBMCs. These receptors were collected from a human donor in good health.

The chain links TRBV28 to TRBJ2-5; the match to TRBD1 covers 9 bases. CDR1 and CDR2 (germline): MDHEN, SYDVKM. J was trimmed by 1 base and V by 6 bases; bases with no gene match: 3. CDR3 length: 14 residues. The CDR3 loop reads CASRDRGPQETQYF. The CDR3 DNA is TGTGCCAGCAGGGACAGGGGCCCCCAAGAGACCCAGTACTTC.

This clone was detected only a few times. V gene TRBV6-1 combines with J gene TRBJ1-5, with D possibly matching TRBD1 (5 bases). From germline, CDR1 is MNHNS and CDR2 SASEGT. The CDR3 sequence is 14 residues long. Between the trimmed V and J ends, which lost 6 bases and 4 bases, there was a span of 13 bases. As DNA, the CDR3 is TGTGCCAGCAGCCAGACAGCCGCAAATCAGCCCCAGCATTTT. Its protein is CASSQTAANQPQHF.

On this clone: The junction departs from the called germline gene at one end, perhaps through a read error. The chain combines TRBV7-9 with TRBJ2-7; D is undetermined. This CDR3 contains 12 residues. CDR1 is SEHNR and CDR2 is FQNEAQ in the germline V gene (reference sequence). CDR3 amino acids: CSSSFETYEQYF. In nucleotides, the CDR3 is TGTTCCAGCAGCTTTGAGACCTACGAGCAGTACTTC.

The rearrangement joins TRBV19 to TRBJ1-1; 7 bases fit TRBD1. V was pared by 5 bases and J by 0 bases, with 6 bases of the junction left unmatched. The CDR3 is 15 residues long. Germline V gene data show CDR1 as LNHDA and CDR2 as SQIVND (reference sequence). The CDR3 DNA reads as TGTGCCAGTAGTGGGACCGGGACAGTGAACACTGAAGCTTTCTTT. It translates to CASSGTGTVNTEAFF. Drawing the rest from reference TRBV19 and TRBJ1-1, the complete variable domain is DGGITQSPKYLFRKEGQNVTLSCEQNLNHDAMYWYRQDPGQGLRLIYYSQIVNDFQKGDIAEGYSVSREKKESFPLTVTSAQKNPTAFYLCASSGTGTVNTEAFFGQGTRLTVV.

This chain joins TRBV11-2 and TRBJ2-7; 8 nucleotides agree with TRBD2. Germline assignment: CDR1 SGHAT and CDR2 FQNNGV. After removal of 4 bases from V and 0 bases from J, the junction contained 5 bases not matched to a gene. This CDR3 has 15 residues. This CDR3 is CASSYLAGLSYEQYF. CDR3 nucleotide sequence: TGTGCCAGCAGCTACTTAGCGGGGCTCTCCTACGAGCAGTACTTC.

The genes are TRBV9 and TRBJ1-6, with 7 bases matching TRBD1. The CDR3 consists of 18 residues. CDR1 is SGDLS and CDR2 is YYNGEE in the germline V gene. The trim removed 4 bases at V and 0 bases at J, leaving 10 bases unmatched. This CDR3 is CASSPRDSGTSYNSPLHF. The DNA for the CDR3 is TGTGCCAGCAGCCCCAGGGACAGCGGAACCTCCTATAATTCACCCCTCCACTTT.

The chain couples TRBV9 to TRBJ2-1; D gene unclear. The CDR3 sequence is 15 residues long. Germline values: CDR1 SGDLS, CDR2 YYNGEE. The ends were cut back, 0 bases at V and 0 bases at J, with 7 bases in the middle. The CDR3 sequence: CASSVAGPSYNEQFF. The CDR3 nucleotides are TGTGCCAGCAGCGTAGCGGGTCCCTCCTACAATGAGCAGTTCTTC.

This chain connects TRBV12-2 to TRBJ1-5; the table assigns TRBD1, which was not confirmed against the DNA. TRBV12-2 is a pseudogene. The CDR3 runs 16 residues. In DNA, the CDR3 is TGTGCAAGTCGCTTAGTTGGGCAAGCCGCCGATCAACCCCAGCATTTT. Translating gives CASRLVGQAADQPQHF.

This chain connects TRBV14 to TRBJ1-2, with unresolved D. The V gene's germline CDR1 is SGHDN and CDR2 FVKESK. Trimming left V 2 bases short and J 2 bases short, with 9 bases between. CDR3 length: 14 amino acids. CDR3 loop: CASSQKQNNYGYTF. The CDR3 DNA reads as TGTGCCAGCAGCCAAAAACAGAACAACTATGGCTACACCTTC. Based on the CDR3 plus reference TRBV14 and TRBJ1-2, the full variable domain is EAGVTQFPSHSVIEKGQTVTLRCDPISGHDNLYWYRRVMGKEIKFLLHFVKESKQDESGMPNNRFLAERTGGTYSTLKVQPAELEDSGVYFCASSQKQNNYGYTFGSGTRLTVV.

This sequence joins TRBV7-9 and TRBJ1-5, with TRBD1 identical over 10 bases. The V gene's germline CDR1 is SEHNR and CDR2 FQNEAQ (reference sequence). The V gene end was trimmed by 3 bases and the J gene end by 5 bases; junction bases not matched to a gene: 4. This CDR3 has 15 amino acids. The CDR3 DNA reads as TGTGCCAGCAGCTTTGGGGACAGGGGTTATCAGCCCCAGCATTTT. It encodes CASSFGDRGYQPQHF. Full variable domain (missing parts from reference TRBV7-9 and TRBJ1-5): DTGVSQNPRHKITKRGQNVTFRCDPISEHNRLYWYRQTLGQGPEFLTYFQNEAQLEKSRLLSDRFSAERPKGSFSTLEIQRTEQGDSAMYLCASSFGDRGYQPQHFGDGTRLSIL.

The genes are TRBV5-8 and TRBJ1-2; 8 bases fit TRBD1. CDR1 is SGHTS, CDR2 YDEGEE, per germline. The CDR3 is 13 residues long. J was trimmed by 8 bases and V by 4 bases; bases with no gene match: 7. CDR3 in DNA: TGTGCCAGCAGCCCGGACAGGGTGGGGGGCTACACCTTC. Its protein product is CASSPDRVGGYTF.

The V gene is TRBV6-4, the J gene TRBJ2-2; D remains unclear. This CDR3 spans 15 amino acids. Germline CDR1 is MRHNA and CDR2 is SNTAGT. V was trimmed by 4 bases and J by 7 bases, leaving 16 bases between them. This CDR3 is CASSVTRSDVGELFF. The CDR3 bases are TGTGCCAGCAGTGTAACCAGGTCAGATGTCGGGGAGCTGTTTTTT.

The chain is built from TRBV6-1 and TRBJ1-4; TRBD1 agrees at 10 bases. Germline V lookup: CDR1 MNHNS, CDR2 SASEGT. The CDR3 is made up of 15 amino acids. J was trimmed by 10 bases and V by 1 base; bases with no gene match: 6. CDR3 protein: CASSEVGQGDRKLFF. CDR3 nucleotide sequence: TGTGCCAGCAGTGAAGTTGGACAGGGGGACCGAAAACTGTTTTTT.

The chain links TRBV5-6 to TRBJ2-5, with D maybe TRBD2 (5 bases). This CDR3 has 13 residues. The V gene's germline CDR1 is SGHDT and CDR2 YYEEEE. Trimming took off 5 bases at V and 2 bases at J, with 10 bases between the two ends. The CDR3 loop reads CASSWTPQETQYF. The CDR3 DNA reads as TGTGCCAGCAGTTGGACTCCACAAGAGACCCAGTACTTC.

The sample holds one count of this clone. V and J are TRBV12-5 and TRBJ2-5; 8 bases agree with TRBD1. The CDR3 covers 14 residues. V lost 6 bases, J lost 10 bases, and 13 bases stayed unmatched. The germline CDR1 and CDR2 sequences are LGHNT and FRNRAP. This CDR3 is CASGTTGQERIQYF. The CDR3, as DNA: TGTGCTAGTGGAACGACGGGACAGGAGAGAATCCAGTACTTC.

CDR3 protein: CASSNAGVPNEQFF. CDR3 nucleotides: TGTGCCAGTAGTAATGCGGGGGTCCCCAATGAGCAGTTCTTC. The chain combines TRBV19 with TRBJ2-1, with 7 nucleotides matching TRBD2. CDR1 is LNHDA and CDR2 is SQIVND in the germline V gene (reference sequence). The CDR3 sequence is 14 residues long. Trimming took 4 bases from V and 6 from J; bases not matched to a gene: 6.

The V call is TRBV4-1, the J call TRBJ2-1; 11 bases are a match to TRBD2. CDR3 length: 17 amino acids. The ends lost 4 bases at V and 6 bases at J; junction bases unmatched: 11. Germline loops: CDR1 MGHRA, CDR2 YSYEKL. The CDR3 loop reads CASSRTTGTSGANEQFF. CDR3 coding DNA: TGCGCCAGCAGCCGGACGACCGGGACTAGCGGTGCCAATGAGCAGTTCTTC.

The V and J genes are TRBV28 and TRBJ2-7; TRBD1 matches at 8 bases. The CDR3 is 14 amino acids. The trim removed 4 bases at V and 3 bases at J, leaving 5 bases unmatched. Germline V gene data show CDR1 as MDHEN and CDR2 as SYDVKM. CDR3 in amino acids: CASSYQGAYYEQYF. DNA for the CDR3: TGTGCCAGCAGTTACCAGGGGGCATACTACGAGCAGTACTTC.

This clone was recorded a few times. The V gene is TRBV4-1, the J gene TRBJ1-1, with a possible D match to TRBD1 (6 bases). The germline V and J ends were trimmed by 1 base and 7 bases, with 13 bases remaining between them. The germline V gene encodes CDR1 MGHRA and CDR2 YSYEKL. The CDR3 runs to 14 residues. CDR3 residues: CASSQVGGAGEAFF. As DNA, the CDR3 is TGCGCCAGCAGCCAAGTGGGGGGGGCGGGTGAAGCTTTCTTT.

The genes are TRBV9 and TRBJ1-1, with 7 bases matching TRBD1. The J segment lost 1 base and the V segment lost 3 bases, leaving 6 bases of the junction unmatched. The CDR3 consists of 15 residues. Germline V lookup: CDR1 SGDLS, CDR2 YYNGEE. The CDR3 loop is CASSASGQPNTEAFF. The DNA of the CDR3 is TGTGCCAGCAGCGCCTCGGGACAGCCGAACACTGAAGCTTTCTTT.